The next 5 T cell receptor beta chains were all read from a single sample in a study of blood T cell repertoires in COVID-19. Generated by immunoSEQ multiplex PCR, the TCRdb table keeps only in-frame clones and is missing some. This table has about 50,000 clones, approximately 88% appearing once. The sequenced sample consisted of peripheral blood. Every receptor here comes from a human donor with active COVID-19. The donor label of this sample is uncertain.

The CDR3 here is CASSRDRVENTEAFF. The CDR3 coding sequence is TGTGCCAGCAGCCGAGACAGGGTTGAGAACACTGAAGCTTTCTTT. The V and J genes are TRBV7-8 and TRBJ1-1, with 7 bases lining up with TRBD1. V dropped 5 bases and J dropped 1; count of bases not matched to a gene: 7. Germline loops: CDR1 SGHVS, CDR2 FQNEAQ. The CDR3 sequence is 15 residues long.

The chain joins TRBV14 to TRBJ2-7; perhaps TRBD2 as D (7 bases). The CDR3 contains 15 residues. V lost 1 base and J 4 bases, leaving 14 bases between the germline ends. Germline assignment: CDR1 SGHDN and CDR2 FVKESK. The CDR3 DNA is TGTGCCAGCAGCCAAGGCGGGGGCGGCGGGTACGAGCAGTACTTC. Protein sequence: CASSQGGGGGYEQYF.

This chain connects TRBV30 to TRBJ1-2; 7 bases fit TRBD1. The germline V gene encodes CDR1 GTSNPN and CDR2 SVGIG (reference sequence). There are 14 residues in the CDR3. V lost 5 bases to trimming and J lost 0 bases; unmatched junction nucleotides: 6. The CDR3 spells CAWWTGQSNYGYTF. CDR3 DNA: TGTGCCTGGTGGACAGGCCAATCTAACTATGGCTACACCTTC.

This clone was detected only once. The rearrangement links TRBV9 to TRBJ2-1; D remains ambiguous. The CDR3 is 15 amino acids. Trimming shortened V by 0 bases and J by 0 bases, and 7 bases separated the two germline ends. From germline, CDR1 is SGDLS and CDR2 YYNGEE. CDR3 sequence: CASSVALNSYNEQFF. Written as DNA, the CDR3 is TGTGCCAGCAGCGTAGCCCTAAACTCCTACAATGAGCAGTTCTTC.

The chain uses TRBV6-5 and TRBJ2-1; 7 nucleotides agree with TRBD1. The CDR3 has 14 amino acids. Trimming removed 7 bases from V and 6 bases from J; junction bases left unmatched: 9. Per the germline V gene, CDR1 is MNHEY and CDR2 is SVGAGI. CDR3 sequence (DNA): TGTGCCAGCACCGTCGACAGGGTGGGCAATGAGCAGTTCTTC. It translates to CASTVDRVGNEQFF.